The clone carrying this TCR beta chain was recorded many times. Its antigen is as yet unknown. The data are from a study of T cells in Graves' hyperthyroidism and ophthalmopathy. What was amplified from RNA transcripts were TCR beta CDR3 regions. First-round RT-PCR targeting the TCR CDR3 was performed with the HTBI primer set. MiXCR was run by TCRdb on the multiplex PCR reads, yielding one entry per CDR3 protein. The sample records approximately 610,000 distinct CDR3 sequences, roughly 14% being singletons. Study results and caveats: The model forecast ophthalmopathy, anticipating it by a median approximately 6.2 months before onset.

Germline V gene data show CDR1 as MNHNS and CDR2 as SASEGT. V lost 0 bases, J lost 4 bases, and 4 bases lay in between. The CDR3 sequence is 12 residues long. Clinical Activity Scores of at least 3, NOSPECS grades of at least 4 and durations under 3 months characterized ophthalmopathy patients. The sequenced material came from blood. The TCR originated in a woman between 40 and 55 years old with Graves' ophthalmopathy. The V gene is TRBV6-1, the J gene TRBJ2-7; D not certain. CDR3 DNA sequence: TGTGCCAGCAGTGAAGCGGGTTACGAGCAGTACTTC. This gives the protein CASSEAGYEQYF.